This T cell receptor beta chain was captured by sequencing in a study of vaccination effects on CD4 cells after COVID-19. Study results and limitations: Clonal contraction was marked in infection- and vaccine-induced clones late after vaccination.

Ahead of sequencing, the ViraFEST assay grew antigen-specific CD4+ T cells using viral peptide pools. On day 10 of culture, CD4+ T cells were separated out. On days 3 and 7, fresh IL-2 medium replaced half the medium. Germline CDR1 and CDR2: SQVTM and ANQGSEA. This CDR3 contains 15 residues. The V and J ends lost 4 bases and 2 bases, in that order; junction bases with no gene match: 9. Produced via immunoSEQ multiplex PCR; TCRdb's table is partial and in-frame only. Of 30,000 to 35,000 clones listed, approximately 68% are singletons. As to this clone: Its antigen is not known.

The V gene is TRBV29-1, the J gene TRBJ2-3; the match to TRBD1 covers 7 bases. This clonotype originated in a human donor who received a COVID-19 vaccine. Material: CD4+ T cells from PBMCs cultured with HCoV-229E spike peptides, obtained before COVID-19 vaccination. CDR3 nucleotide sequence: TGCAGCGTTGCGTTGGGGACAGATACCACAGATACGCAGTATTTT. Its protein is CSVALGTDTTDTQYF.